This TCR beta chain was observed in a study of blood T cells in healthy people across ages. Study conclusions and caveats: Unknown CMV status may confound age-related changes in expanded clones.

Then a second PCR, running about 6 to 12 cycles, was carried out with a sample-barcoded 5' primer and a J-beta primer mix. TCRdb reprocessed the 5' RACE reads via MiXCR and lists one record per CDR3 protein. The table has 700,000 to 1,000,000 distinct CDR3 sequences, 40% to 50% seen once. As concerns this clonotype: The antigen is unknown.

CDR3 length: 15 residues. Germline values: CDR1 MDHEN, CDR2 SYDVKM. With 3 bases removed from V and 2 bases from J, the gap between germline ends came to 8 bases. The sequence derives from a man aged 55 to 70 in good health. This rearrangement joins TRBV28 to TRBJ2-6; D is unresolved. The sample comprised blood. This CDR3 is CASSFWETGANVLTF. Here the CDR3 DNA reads TGTGCCAGCAGTTTCTGGGAAACTGGGGCCAACGTCCTGACTTTC.